Listed here is a single T cell receptor beta chain. As yet, its antigen is unknown. Germline lookup yields CDR1 DFQATT and CDR2 SNEGSKA (reference sequence). The J segment lost 6 bases and the V segment lost 0 bases, leaving 7 bases of the junction unmatched. This CDR3 comprises 15 residues. The data derive from a study of T-cell reconstitution after alpha-beta-depleted transplantation in children. Study conclusions and caveats: Expanded graft clones, several hundred of them, were reportedly the source of alpha-beta T cells about two months after transplant.

TCRbeta library preparation incorporated unique molecular identifiers. Each CDR3 protein is one row after TCRdb ran MiXCR on the PCR reads. The sample records about a million distinct CDR3 sequences, 25% to 35% being singletons. V is TRBV20-1 and J is TRBJ2-1, with 8 bases aligning to TRBD2. Sequenced here: PBMCs, mostly from graft donor cells, sampled 360 days after TCRalphabeta/CD19-depleted stem cell transplant. The source is a boy under two years old who had a stem cell transplant for SCID, so the T cells may come from the graft donor. In DNA form, the CDR3 reads TGCAGTGCTAGAGATATCGGGGGGGCTCCCAATGAGCAGTTCTTC. Residues: CSARDIGGAPNEQFF.